These 19 T cell receptor beta chains originate from one sample sequenced in a study of T cells in Graves' hyperthyroidism and ophthalmopathy. The investigators amplified TCR beta CDR3 regions from RNA transcripts. A first-round RT-PCR of the TCR CDR3 used the HTBI primer set. A single record per CDR3 protein comes from TCRdb applying MiXCR to the multiplex PCR reads. The table shows about 610,000 distinct CDR3 sequences, with approximately 14% occurring only once. Sequencing was done on a sample of blood. These TCRs come from a woman aged 40 to 49 with Graves' ophthalmopathy.

This clonotype was observed at least ten times. The chain links TRBV30 to TRBJ1-2; a weak D match, TRBD1 (5 bases). This CDR3 is 12 amino acids long. CDR1 is GTSNPN, CDR2 SVGIG, per germline (reference sequence). The V gene lost 5 bases and the J gene lost 7 bases, with 14 bases spanning the gap. The CDR3 protein is CAWGPGRSGYTF. CDR3 bases: TGTGCCTGGGGGCCAGGGCGGTCTGGCTACACCTTC.

This clonotype was seen repeatedly, ten times or more. CDR3 residues: CASSFWRPTYEQYF. As DNA, the CDR3 is TGTGCCAGCAGCTTTTGGCGACCCACCTACGAGCAGTACTTC. The chain carries TRBV11-2 and TRBJ2-7; D is unclear. Germline CDR1 SGHAT, CDR2 FQNNGV. This CDR3 region has 14 residues. The V gene lost 3 bases and the J gene lost 2 bases, with 11 bases spanning the gap.

The sample holds many counts of this clonotype. The V call is TRBV6-2 or TRBV6-3, the J call TRBJ1-5; 7 positions match TRBD1. The CDR3 sequence is 13 residues long. CDR1 MNHEY and CDR2 SVGEGT come from the germline V gene. The trim removed 4 bases at V and 8 bases at J, leaving 5 bases unmatched. CDR3 loop: CASSLTGPKPQHF. The CDR3 DNA sequence: TGTGCCAGCAGTTTGACAGGGCCGAAGCCCCAGCATTTT.

This clonotype was picked up many times. The V gene is TRBV20-1, the J gene TRBJ2-7; D call uncertain. Trimming took off 5 bases at V and 3 bases at J, with 8 bases between the two ends. Germline V gene data show CDR1 as DFQATT and CDR2 as SNEGSKA (reference sequence). CDR3 size: 11 residues. CDR3 in DNA: TGCAGTGCTGAGAAAGGCTACGAGCAGTACTTC. Translation: CSAEKGYEQYF.

The J gene is TRBJ2-7, the V gene TRBV7-2; D possibly corresponds to TRBD2 (5 bases). The CDR3 has 16 residues. The V and J ends lost 0 bases and 5 bases respectively, with 17 bases between them. Germline loops: CDR1 SGHTA, CDR2 FQGNSA. The CDR3 region has the DNA TGTGCCAGCAGCTTAGCAGGTAGAGGACTTGGGCACGAGCAGTACTTC. This codes for CASSLAGRGLGHEQYF.

Many counts were recorded for this clonotype. The gene calls are TRBV20-1 and TRBJ2-7; D remains unclear. The germline gives CDR1 DFQATT, CDR2 SNEGSKA (reference sequence). The CDR3 extends over 12 amino acids. With 8 bases removed from V and 2 bases from J, the gap between germline ends came to 13 bases. CDR3 sequence reads: CSLRPNPYEQYF. The CDR3 bases are TGCAGTCTCCGACCAAATCCCTACGAGCAGTACTTC.

The sample holds many counts of this clonotype. V gene TRBV12-3 or TRBV12-4 combines with J gene TRBJ2-5; D gene uncertain. The CDR3 consists of 15 residues. Between the trimmed V and J ends, which lost 3 bases and 2 bases, there was a span of 13 bases. This CDR3 reads CASSFGLGSQETQYF. The CDR3 DNA reads TGTGCCAGCAGTTTTGGTCTGGGGTCGCAAGAGACCCAGTACTTC.

The J gene is TRBJ2-2, the V gene TRBV10-3, with D possibly TRBD2 on 6 matching bases. The CDR3 is 15 amino acids. With 9 bases removed from V and 6 bases from J, the gap between germline ends came to 20 bases. CDR1 and CDR2 (germline): ENHRY, SYGVKD. CDR3 sequence (DNA): TGTGCCATTTCCGGGACTGGCGGGATGCCCGGGGAGCTGTTTTTT. It codes for CAISGTGGMPGELFF.

This clonotype has just a few counts. The chain links TRBV9 to TRBJ1-2, with D possibly matching TRBD1 (6 bases). V was cut by 0 bases and J by 4 bases, with 16 bases left in between. CDR3 size: 16 residues. CDR1 is SGDLS, CDR2 YYNGEE, per germline. The CDR3 sequence is CASSVAATGFGYGYTF. The DNA of the CDR3 is TGTGCCAGCAGCGTAGCTGCAACAGGGTTTGGCTATGGCTACACCTTC.

This clonotype was counted at least ten times. The rearrangement links TRBV28 to TRBJ2-7; tentatively, D is TRBD2 (6 bases). Trimming shortened V by 7 bases and J by 4 bases, and 20 bases separated the two germline ends. CDR1 MDHEN and CDR2 SYDVKM come from the germline V gene. This CDR3 has 15 amino acids. Here the CDR3 reads CASMVGSQWVYEQYF. The CDR3 DNA reads TGTGCCAGCATGGTCGGGAGTCAATGGGTGTACGAGCAGTACTTC.

This clonotype was counted at least ten times. This rearrangement joins TRBV12-3 or TRBV12-4 to TRBJ1-2; 11 nucleotides line up with TRBD1. With V trimmed by 3 bases and J by 4 bases, 10 bases remained unmatched. This CDR3 is 17 amino acids long. The CDR3 DNA reads TGTGCCAGCAGTTTTCTCCGGGACAGGGGGGCTTTCTATGGCTACACCTTC. Protein sequence: CASSFLRDRGAFYGYTF.

The table lists this clonotype with many counts. The chain recombines TRBV12-3 or TRBV12-4 with TRBJ1-5, with 7 bases lining up with TRBD1. V was pared by 6 bases and J by 7 bases, with 6 bases of the junction left unmatched. CDR3 length: 13 amino acids. CDR3: CASRDDREQPQHF. CDR3 sequence (DNA): TGTGCCAGCAGGGATGACAGGGAACAGCCCCAGCATTTT.

This clonotype has a count of ten or more. The CDR3 sequence: CSVQPGQGAYEQYF. The CDR3 coding sequence is TGCAGCGTCCAACCGGGACAGGGAGCATACGAGCAGTACTTC. The V and J genes are TRBV29-1 and TRBJ2-7, with TRBD1 identical over 9 bases. The CDR3 spans 14 residues. Germline V gene data show CDR1 as SQVTM and CDR2 as ANQGSEA. V shed 6 bases, J shed 4 bases, and the junction held 10 bases outside the gene matches.

The table lists this clonotype with many counts. This chain joins TRBV28 and TRBJ2-2, with a tentative D call TRBD1 (5 bases). The CDR3 totals 15 residues. From germline, CDR1 is MDHEN and CDR2 SYDVKM. Trimming pared 3 bases from V and 2 bases from J, leaving 10 bases between. CDR3 sequence reads: CASSLFRANTGELFF. In nucleotides, the CDR3 is TGTGCCAGCAGTTTGTTCAGGGCTAACACCGGGGAGCTGTTTTTT.

Ten or more counts support this clonotype. V is TRBV27 and J is TRBJ1-6; D uncertain. CDR1 and CDR2 (germline): MNHEY, SMNVEV (reference sequence). This CDR3 region has 14 residues. Trimming took off 1 base at V and 7 bases at J, with 8 bases between the two ends. The CDR3 bases are TGTGCCAGCAGTTTATTCAGCCCCAATTCACCCCTCCACTTT. Encoded protein: CASSLFSPNSPLHF.

This clonotype was counted at least ten times. The chain has TRBV7-2 and TRBJ1-5, with D tentatively TRBD1 (5 bases). V was cut by 5 bases and J by 11 bases, with 13 bases left in between. This CDR3 region has 12 residues. Germline loops: CDR1 SGHTA, CDR2 FQGNSA. The chain's CDR3 is CASSNRGGAQHF. The CDR3 coding sequence is TGTGCCAGCAGCAATCGCGGGGGGGCCCAGCATTTT.

In this sample, this clonotype turned up many times. The germline gene is not matched at one end of the junction; a read error may be the cause. The chain joins TRBV28 to TRBJ2-7; tentatively, D is TRBD1 (6 bases). This CDR3 comprises 15 residues. Germline V lookup: CDR1 MDHEN, CDR2 SYDVKM. CDR3 protein: CANSYWTAGIHEQYF. The CDR3 region has the DNA TGTGCCAACAGTTACTGGACAGCCGGAATCCACGAGCAGTACTTC.

The CDR3 spells CASSLTGGPEVRIYEQYF. The CDR3 DNA reads as TGTGCCAGCAGTCTTACGGGGGGGCCAGAGGTTCGGATCTACGAGCAGTACTTC. The V gene is TRBV27, the J gene TRBJ2-7, with 8 bases fitting TRBD2. The CDR3 covers 18 residues. The germline V gene has CDR1 MNHEY and CDR2 SMNVEV (reference sequence). V shed 5 bases and J 3 bases; nucleotides not matched to a gene: 18.

The table lists this clonotype with many counts. The chain joins TRBV14 to TRBJ2-7; possibly TRBD2 for D (5 bases). There are 13 residues in the CDR3. CDR1 and CDR2 from the germline V gene are SGHDN and FVKESK. Trimming stripped 4 bases from V and 7 bases from J, with 14 bases between. In nucleotides, the CDR3 is TGTGCCAGCAGCCCACTAGAAGTGGGGGAGCAGTACTTC. Its protein is CASSPLEVGEQYF. Combining the CDR3 with reference TRBV14 and TRBJ2-7 gives the whole variable domain EAGVTQFPSHSVIEKGQTVTLRCDPISGHDNLYWYRRVMGKEIKFLLHFVKESKQDESGMPNNRFLAERTGGTYSTLKVQPAELEDSGVYFCASSPLEVGEQYFGPGTRLTVT.